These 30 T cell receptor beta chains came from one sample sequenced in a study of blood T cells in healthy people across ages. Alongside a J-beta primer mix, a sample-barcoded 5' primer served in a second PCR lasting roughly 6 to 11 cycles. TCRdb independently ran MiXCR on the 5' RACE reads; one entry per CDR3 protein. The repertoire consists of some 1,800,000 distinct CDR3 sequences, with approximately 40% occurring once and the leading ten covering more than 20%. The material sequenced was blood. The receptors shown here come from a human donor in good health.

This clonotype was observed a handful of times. Here the CDR3 DNA reads TGTGCCAGCAGCAACCCCAGAGGGGGCGCCTATAATTCACCCCTCCACTTT. As protein: CASSNPRGGAYNSPLHF. V and J are TRBV27 and TRBJ1-6; 7 positions agree with TRBD1. This CDR3 contains 17 residues. V gave up 6 bases and J gave up 2 bases; unmatched junction bases: 10. Germline loops: CDR1 MNHEY, CDR2 SMNVEV (reference sequence).

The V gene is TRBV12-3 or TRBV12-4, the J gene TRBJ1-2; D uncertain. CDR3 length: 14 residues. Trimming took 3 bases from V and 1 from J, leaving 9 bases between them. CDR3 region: CASSFSELNYGYTF. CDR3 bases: TGTGCCAGCAGTTTTTCTGAGCTTAACTATGGCTACACCTTC.

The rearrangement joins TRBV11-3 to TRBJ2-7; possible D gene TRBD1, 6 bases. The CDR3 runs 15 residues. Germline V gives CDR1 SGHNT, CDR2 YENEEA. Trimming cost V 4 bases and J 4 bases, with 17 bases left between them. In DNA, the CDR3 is TGTGCCAGCAGCTCACCCAGGGGTCAGAGTTACGAGCAGTACTTC. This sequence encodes CASSSPRGQSYEQYF.

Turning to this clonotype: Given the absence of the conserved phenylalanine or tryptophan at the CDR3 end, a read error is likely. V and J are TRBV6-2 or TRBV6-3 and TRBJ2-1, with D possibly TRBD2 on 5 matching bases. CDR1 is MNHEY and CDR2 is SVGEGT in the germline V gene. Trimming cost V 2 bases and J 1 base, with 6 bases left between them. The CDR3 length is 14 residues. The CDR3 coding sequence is TGTGCCAGCAGTTACCGGGGTTCCTACAATGAGCAGTTCTTA. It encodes CASSYRGSYNEQFL.

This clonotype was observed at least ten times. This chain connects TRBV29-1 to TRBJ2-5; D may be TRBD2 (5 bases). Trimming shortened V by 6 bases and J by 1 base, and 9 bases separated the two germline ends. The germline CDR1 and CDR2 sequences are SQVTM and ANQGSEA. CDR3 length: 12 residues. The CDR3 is CSVGLLQETQYF. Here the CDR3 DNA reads TGCAGCGTCGGACTGCTCCAAGAGACCCAGTACTTC.

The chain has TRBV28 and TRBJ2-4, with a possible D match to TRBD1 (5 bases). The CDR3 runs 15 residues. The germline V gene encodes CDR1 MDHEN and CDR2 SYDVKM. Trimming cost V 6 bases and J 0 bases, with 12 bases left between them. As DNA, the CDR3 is TGTGCCAGCAGCCGAAGACAGATAGCCAAAAACATTCAGTACTTC. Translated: CASSRRQIAKNIQYF.

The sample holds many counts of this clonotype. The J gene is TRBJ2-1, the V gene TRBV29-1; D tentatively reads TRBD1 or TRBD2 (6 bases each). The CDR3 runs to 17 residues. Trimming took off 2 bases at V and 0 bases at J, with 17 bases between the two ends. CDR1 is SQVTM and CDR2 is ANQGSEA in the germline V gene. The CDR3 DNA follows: TGCAGCGTTGAACTCCCCGGGGGCCCAATCTCCTACAATGAGCAGTTCTTC. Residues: CSVELPGGPISYNEQFF.

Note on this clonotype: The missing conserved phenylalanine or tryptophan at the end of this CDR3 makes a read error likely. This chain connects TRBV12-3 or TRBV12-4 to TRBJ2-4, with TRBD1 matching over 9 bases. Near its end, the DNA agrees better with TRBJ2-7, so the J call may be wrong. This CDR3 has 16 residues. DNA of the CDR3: TGTGCCAGCAGTGCAACATCAGGGACAGGGAACTACGAGCAGTACCTC. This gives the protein CASSATSGTGNYEQYL.

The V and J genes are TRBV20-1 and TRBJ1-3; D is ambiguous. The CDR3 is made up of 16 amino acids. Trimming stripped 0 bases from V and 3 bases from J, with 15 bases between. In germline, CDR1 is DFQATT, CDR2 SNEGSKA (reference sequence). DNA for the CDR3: TGCAGTGCTAGAGATTACCGAAGAGAAGGTGGAAACACCATATATTTT. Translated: CSARDYRREGGNTIYF.

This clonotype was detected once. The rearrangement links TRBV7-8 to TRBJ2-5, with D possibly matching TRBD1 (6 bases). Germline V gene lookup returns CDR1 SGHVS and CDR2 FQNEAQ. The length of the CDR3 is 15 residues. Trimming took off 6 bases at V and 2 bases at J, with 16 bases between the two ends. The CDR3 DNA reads TGTGCCAGCAGACTACAAACAGGGCAACAAGAGACCCAGTACTTC. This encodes CASRLQTGQQETQYF.

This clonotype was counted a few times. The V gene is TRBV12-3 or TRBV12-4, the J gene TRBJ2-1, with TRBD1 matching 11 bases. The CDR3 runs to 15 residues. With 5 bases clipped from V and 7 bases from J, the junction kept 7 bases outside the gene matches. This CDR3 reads CASSPDRGRENEQFF. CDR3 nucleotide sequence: TGTGCCAGCAGTCCGGACAGGGGGCGCGAGAATGAGCAGTTCTTC.

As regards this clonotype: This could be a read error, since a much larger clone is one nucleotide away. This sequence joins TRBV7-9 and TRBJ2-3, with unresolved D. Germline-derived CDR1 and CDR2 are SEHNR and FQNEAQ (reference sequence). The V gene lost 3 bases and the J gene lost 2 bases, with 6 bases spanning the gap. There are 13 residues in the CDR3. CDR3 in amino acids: CASSFDNTDTQYF. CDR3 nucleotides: TGTGCCAGCAGCTTCGACAACACAGATACGCAGTATTTT.

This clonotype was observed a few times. CDR3 loop: CASSRTQNYGYTF. The CDR3 DNA is TGCGCCAGCAGCCGAACACAGAACTATGGCTACACCTTC. V gene TRBV4-3 combines with J gene TRBJ1-2; D not certain. CDR1 is LGHNA, CDR2 YSLEER, per germline. The V end lost 4 bases, the J end lost 2 bases, and 8 bases lay between the germline ends. The CDR3 has 13 residues.

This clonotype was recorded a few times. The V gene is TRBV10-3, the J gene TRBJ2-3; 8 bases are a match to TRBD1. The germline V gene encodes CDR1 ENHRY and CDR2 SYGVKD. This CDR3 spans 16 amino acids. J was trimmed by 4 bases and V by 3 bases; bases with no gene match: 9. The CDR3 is CAISDPGTGSADTQYF. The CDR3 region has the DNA TGTGCCATCAGTGATCCCGGGACAGGCAGTGCAGATACGCAGTATTTT.

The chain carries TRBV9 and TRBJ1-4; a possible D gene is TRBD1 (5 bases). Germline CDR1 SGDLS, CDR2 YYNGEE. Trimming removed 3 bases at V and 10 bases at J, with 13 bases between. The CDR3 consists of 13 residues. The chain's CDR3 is CASSALGTGKLFF. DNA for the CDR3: TGTGCCAGCAGCGCCCTAGGGACGGGAAAACTGTTTTTT. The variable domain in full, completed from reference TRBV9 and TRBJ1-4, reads DSGVTQTPKHLITATGQRVTLRCSPRSGDLSVYWYQQSLDQGLQFLIQYYNGEERAKGNILERFSAQQFPDLHSELNLSSLELGDSALYFCASSALGTGKLFFGSGTQLSVL.

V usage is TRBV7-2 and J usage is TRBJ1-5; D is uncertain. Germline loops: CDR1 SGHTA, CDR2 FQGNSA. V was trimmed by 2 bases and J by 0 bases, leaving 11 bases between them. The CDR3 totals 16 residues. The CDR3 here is CASSLLGPYSNQPQHF. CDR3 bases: TGTGCCAGCAGCTTATTAGGGCCATATAGCAATCAGCCCCAGCATTTT.

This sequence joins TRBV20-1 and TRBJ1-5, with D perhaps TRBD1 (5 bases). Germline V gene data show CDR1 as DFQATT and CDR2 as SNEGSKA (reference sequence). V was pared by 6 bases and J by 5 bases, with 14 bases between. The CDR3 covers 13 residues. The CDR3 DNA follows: TGCAGTGCCCATGGCAGGGCGGATCAGCCCCAGCATTTT. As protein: CSAHGRADQPQHF.

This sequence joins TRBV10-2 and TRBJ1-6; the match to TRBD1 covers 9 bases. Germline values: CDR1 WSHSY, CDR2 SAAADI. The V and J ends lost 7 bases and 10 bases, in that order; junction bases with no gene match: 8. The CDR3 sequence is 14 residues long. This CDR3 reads CASKGGTGHSPLHF. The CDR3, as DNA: TGCGCCAGCAAGGGGGGGACAGGGCACTCACCCCTCCACTTT.

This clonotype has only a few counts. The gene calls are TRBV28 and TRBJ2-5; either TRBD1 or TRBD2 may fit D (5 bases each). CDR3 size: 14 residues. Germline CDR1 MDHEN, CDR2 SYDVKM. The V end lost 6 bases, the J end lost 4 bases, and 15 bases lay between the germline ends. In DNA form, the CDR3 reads TGTGCCAGCAGGGAAAGAGGGGACCCAGAGACCCAGTACTTC. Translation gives CASRERGDPETQYF. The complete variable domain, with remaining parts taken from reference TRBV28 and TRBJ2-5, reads DVKVTQSSRYLVKRTGEKVFLECVQDMDHENMFWYRQDPGLGLRLIYFSYDVKMKEKGDIPEGYSVSREKKERFSLILESASTNQTSMYLCASRERGDPETQYFGPGTRLLVL.

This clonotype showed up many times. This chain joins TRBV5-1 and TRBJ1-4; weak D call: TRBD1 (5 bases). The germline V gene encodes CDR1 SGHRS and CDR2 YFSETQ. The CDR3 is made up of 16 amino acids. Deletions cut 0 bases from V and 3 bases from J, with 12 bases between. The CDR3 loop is CASSLEGRTPNEKLFF. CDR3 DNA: TGCGCCAGCAGCTTGGAGGGCCGGACACCTAATGAAAAACTGTTTTTT.

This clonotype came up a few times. Written as DNA, the CDR3 is TGTGCCAGCAGCTTTTCAGGGGGGACGGATTCACCCCTCCACTTT. Translating gives CASSFSGGTDSPLHF. J is TRBJ1-6 and V is TRBV7-2, with TRBD1 identical over 7 bases. The CDR3 runs 15 residues. The V segment lost 3 bases and the J segment 8 bases; nucleotides outside the gene matches: 7. CDR1 and CDR2 from the germline V gene are SGHTA and FQGNSA.

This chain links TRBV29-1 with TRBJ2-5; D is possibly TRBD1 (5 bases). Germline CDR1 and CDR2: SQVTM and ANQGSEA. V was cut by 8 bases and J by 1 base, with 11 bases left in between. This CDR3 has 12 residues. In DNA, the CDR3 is TGCAGCACATGGACACTCCAAGAGACCCAGTACTTC. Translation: CSTWTLQETQYF.

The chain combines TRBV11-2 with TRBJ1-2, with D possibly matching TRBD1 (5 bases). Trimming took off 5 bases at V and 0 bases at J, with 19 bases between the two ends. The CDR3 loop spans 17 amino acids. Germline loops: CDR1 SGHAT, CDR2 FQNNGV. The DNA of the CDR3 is TGTGCCAGCAGCACTGCAGGGACCTACCTCCCTAACTATGGCTACACCTTC. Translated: CASSTAGTYLPNYGYTF.

The CDR3 coding sequence is TGTGCTAGTGGTTTGGCGCGGGGGGGCATAACAGATACGCAGTATTTT. This translates into CASGLARGGITDTQYF. This sequence joins TRBV12-5 and TRBJ2-3; 9 nucleotides match TRBD2. CDR3 length equals 16 residues. Germline trimming cut 1 base from V and 3 bases from J; bases unmatched to any gene: 5. Germline CDR1 and CDR2: LGHNT and FRNRAP.

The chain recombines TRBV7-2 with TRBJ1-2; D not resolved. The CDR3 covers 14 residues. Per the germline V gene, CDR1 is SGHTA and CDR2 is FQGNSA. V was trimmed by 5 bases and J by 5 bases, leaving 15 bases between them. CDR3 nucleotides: TGTGCCAGCAGCCCGAACCTCTACTTTTATGGCTACACCTTC. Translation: CASSPNLYFYGYTF.

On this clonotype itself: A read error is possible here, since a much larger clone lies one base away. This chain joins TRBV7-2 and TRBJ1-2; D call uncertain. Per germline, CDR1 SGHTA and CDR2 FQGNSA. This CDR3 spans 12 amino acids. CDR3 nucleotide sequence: TGTGCCTGCAGCTTAGAGGATCTTGGCTACACCTTC. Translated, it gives CACSLEDLGYTF.

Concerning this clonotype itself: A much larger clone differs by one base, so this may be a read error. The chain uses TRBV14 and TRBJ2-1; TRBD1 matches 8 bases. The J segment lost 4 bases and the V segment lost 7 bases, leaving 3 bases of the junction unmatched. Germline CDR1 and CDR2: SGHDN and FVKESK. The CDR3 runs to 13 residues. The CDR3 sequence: CASNRDRYNEQFF. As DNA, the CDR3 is TGTGCCAGCAACCGGGACAGGTACAATGAGCAGTTCTTC.

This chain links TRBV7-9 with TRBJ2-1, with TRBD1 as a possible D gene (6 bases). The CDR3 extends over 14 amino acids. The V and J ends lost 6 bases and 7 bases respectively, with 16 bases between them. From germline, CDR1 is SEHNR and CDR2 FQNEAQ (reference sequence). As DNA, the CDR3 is TGTGCCAGCAGTCAGACAGGCGGGTGGAATGAGCAGTTCTTC. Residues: CASSQTGGWNEQFF.

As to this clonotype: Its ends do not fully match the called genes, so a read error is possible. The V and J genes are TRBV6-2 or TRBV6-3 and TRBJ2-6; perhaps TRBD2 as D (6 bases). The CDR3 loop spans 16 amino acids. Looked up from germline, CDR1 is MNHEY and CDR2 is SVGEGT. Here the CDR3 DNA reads TGTGCCAGCAGTTACTCGAGGGAGGTTGGGGCCAACATCCTGACTTTC. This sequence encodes CASSYSREVGANILTF.

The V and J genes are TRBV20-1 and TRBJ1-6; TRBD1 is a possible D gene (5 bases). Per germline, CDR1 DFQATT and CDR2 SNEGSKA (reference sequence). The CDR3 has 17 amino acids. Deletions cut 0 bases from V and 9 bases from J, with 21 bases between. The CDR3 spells CSARDSQGGGDSSPLHF. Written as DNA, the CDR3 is TGCAGTGCTAGAGATAGTCAGGGCGGTGGGGATAGTTCACCCCTCCACTTT.